Sequencing of this T cell receptor (beta chain) was carried out in a study of siplizumab effects on memory and regulatory T cells. Study-wide findings and caveats: There was no confirmation of the suppressive function of proliferating Tregs from siplizumab cultures. Some alloreactive sequences were traceable to unstimulated CD4+ memory cells, and siplizumab significantly reduced them. The mean Treg-derived percentage of mappable alloreactive CD4+ clones was about 71% with siplizumab compared with 25% to 30% in controls.

As for this clone: Its antigen is undetermined.

In germline, CDR1 is MNHNS, CDR2 SASEGT. Trimming took off 6 bases at V and 1 base at J, with 9 bases between the two ends. This CDR3 spans 13 amino acids. Profiled with immunoSEQ multiplex PCR; TCRdb holds only in-frame clones, not every one. The sample lists 100,000 to 120,000 clones; more than 90% were seen once. The clonotype comes from a human donor in good health. The chain has TRBV6-1 and TRBJ1-1; D is perhaps TRBD1 (6 bases). Sequenced sample: CD4+ T cells sorted from blood. CDR3 DNA: TGTGCCAGCAGGGGGGCAGGGAACACTGAAGCTTTCTTT. As protein: CASRGAGNTEAFF.